The entry below gives a single T cell receptor (beta chain) sequence along with its context. Antigen: not known. Trimming took off 5 bases at V and 8 bases at J, with 18 bases between the two ends. The germline V gene encodes CDR1 MNHNS and CDR2 SASEGT. The CDR3 length is 15 residues. The data are from a study of graft-versus-host responses after intestinal transplantation. Produced via immunoSEQ multiplex PCR; TCRdb's table is partial and in-frame only. The repertoire holds about 90,000 clones, with roughly 92% as singletons. The receptor comes from a human donor who received an intestinal transplant. This chain joins TRBV6-1 and TRBJ2-2, with D perhaps TRBD2 (5 bases). The sequenced sample was unstimulated CD4+ T cells sorted from spleen or lymph node cells, obtained before intestinal transplant. The CDR3 is CASSPKTRSHGELFF. CDR3 DNA sequence: TGTGCCAGCAGTCCGAAAACTAGGTCCCATGGGGAGCTGTTTTTT.